A selection of T cell receptor beta chains follows, all from one sample in a study of Ad26.COV2.S vaccination and SARS-CoV-2 variants. The repertoire was sequenced with immunoSEQ multiplex PCR; TCRdb's copy has only in-frame clones and lacks some. The sample records 380,000 or so clones, about 80% being singletons. Sequencing was performed on peripheral blood, taken in a trial of Ad26.COV2.S vaccine versus placebo. The receptors stem from a person aged 18-60 years who received the Ad26.COV2.S COVID-19 vaccine or a placebo. The CDR3 runs from the conserved cysteine through the conserved F or W. The D gene is left open where the match is weak. The listing skips clone size in some rows; elsewhere it reads once, few, many or a size class.

-	TRBV7-9	-	TRBJ2-3	TGTGCCAGCAGCCCACCGGGAGTTAGCACAGATACGCAGTATTTT	CASSPPGVSTDTQYF
few	TRBV7-6	-	TRBJ2-2	TGTGCCAGCAGCTTAGTCCAACTGAACACCGGGGAGCTGTTTTTT	CASSLVQLNTGELFF
-	TRBV7-9	-	TRBJ1-6	TGTGCCAGCGACAGCTATCGGGGAATAAATAATTCACCCCTCCACTTT	CASDSYRGINNSPLHF
-	TRBV5-4	TRBD2	TRBJ2-1	TGTGCCAGCAGCCTAGCGGAGGGTGGTCGGTTCTTC	CASSLAEGGRFF
-	TRBV9	-	TRBJ2-3	TGTGCCAGCAGCGGGGCCCCGCAGTTTCGAGATACGCAGTATTTT	CASSGAPQFRDTQYF
once	TRBV12-5	-	TRBJ1-6	TGTGCTAGTGGTTTGGTGGGGGTAGTGCCTCAAGGGTCTTATAATTCACCCCTCCACTTT	CASGLVGVVPQGSYNSPLHF
-	TRBV2	-	TRBJ1-5	TGTGCCAGCAGTGATCCGATCGGCAACCAGCCCCAGCATTTT	CASSDPIGNQPQHF
-	TRBV14	-	TRBJ2-2	TGTGCCAGCAGCCCACGACAGAGGGACACCGGGGAGCTGTTTTTT	CASSPRQRDTGELFF
-	TRBV10-3	-	TRBJ2-5	TGTGCCATCAGTGAGTCGATCAGTTTCCAAGAGACCCAGTACTTC	CAISESISFQETQYF
-	TRBV29-1	-	TRBJ1-1	TGCAGCGGAGGGGAGGGTACATCGAACACTGAAGCTTTCTTT	CSGGEGTSNTEAFF
-	TRBV4-1	TRBD2	TRBJ2-5	TGCGCCAGCAGCTCAAGTGGGGGGGTTGGAGAGACCCAGTACTTC	CASSSSGGVGETQYF
many	TRBV4-2	-	TRBJ1-5	TGTGCCAGCAGCTGGGGGGTGAGTCTCAGCAATCAGCCCCAGCATTTT	CASSWGVSLSNQPQHF
-	TRBV9	-	TRBJ2-6	TGTGCCAGCAGCGGGTGGCGGAGCTCTGGGGCCAACGTCCTGACTTTC	CASSGWRSSGANVLTF
hyperexpanded	TRBV24-1	-	TRBJ2-2	TGTGCCACCCATGACGGGAACACCGGGGAGCTGTTTTTT	CATHDGNTGELFF
-	TRBV5-5	-	TRBJ1-5	TGTGCCAGCAGCCTTTTACCCAAGGCTCAGCCCCAGCATTTT	CASSLLPKAQPQHF
-	TRBV6-5	TRBD1	TRBJ1-2	TGTGCCAGCAGTTGGACAGGGCTTAACTATGGCTACACCTTC	CASSWTGLNYGYTF
once	TRBV30	-	TRBJ1-6	TGTGCCTGGAGTGGACACCGGGCTCCTAATTCACCCCTCCACTTT	CAWSGHRAPNSPLHF
-	TRBV28	TRBD2	TRBJ2-7	TGTGCCAGCAGTTCCGTAGGGACTAGCGTTTACGAGCAGTACTTC	CASSSVGTSVYEQYF
-	TRBV2	TRBD1	TRBJ2-3	TGTGCCAGCAGACAGGGGTGGGATACGCAGTATTTT	CASRQGWDTQYF
-	TRBV3-1/TRBV3-2	-	TRBJ1-4	TGTGCCAGCAGCCAACGGGATTACACAACAAATGAAAAACTGTTTTTT	CASSQRDYTTNEKLFF
-	TRBV5-1	-	TRBJ2-5	TGCGCCAGCAGCCCGTCAGCGGGCGGAGAGACCCAGTACTTC	CASSPSAGGETQYF
-	TRBV18	-	TRBJ2-2	TGTGCCAGCTCACCACCGAGAGGAACAGGGACCTGGGACACCGGGGAGCTGTTTTTT	CASSPPRGTGTWDTGELFF
-	TRBV13	TRBD2	TRBJ2-7	TGTGCCAGCTCAGGACTAGCGGGGGGACACCCCTACGAGCAGTACTTC	CASSGLAGGHPYEQYF
-	TRBV30	TRBD1	TRBJ1-2	TGTGCCTGGAGCCCACTTACCCGGGACAGGGGACACGGCTACACCTTC	CAWSPLTRDRGHGYTF
-	TRBV19	TRBD1	TRBJ1-2	TGTGCCAGTAGTATTGGAGGACAGGTAAATGGCTACACCTTC	CASSIGGQVNGYTF
-	TRBV11-2	TRBD2	TRBJ2-1	TGTGCCAGCAGCTTAGATAGACTAGCCCGCGGTGAGCAGTTCTTC	CASSLDRLARGEQFF
-	TRBV2	TRBD2	TRBJ2-5	TGTGCCAGCAATGGACTAGCGGGAGGCGGGGAGACCCAGTACTTC	CASNGLAGGGETQYF
-	TRBV6-6	TRBD2	TRBJ2-3	TGTGCCAGCAGTCCTACTAGCGGGAGAGCAGATACGCAGTATTTT	CASSPTSGRADTQYF
once	TRBV5-6	TRBD2	TRBJ2-3	TGTGCCAGCAGCTGGAGACTAGCGGGGCCAGATACGCAGTATTTT	CASSWRLAGPDTQYF
few	TRBV7-2	TRBD1	TRBJ1-6	TGTGCCAGCAGCGCCCGAACCGGGACAGGGAGCGCACCCCTCCACTTT	CASSARTGTGSAPLHF
once	TRBV20-1	TRBD1	TRBJ1-2	TGCAGTGCTAGAGCGGACAGGGGCCACACCTTC	CSARADRGHTF
-	TRBV29-1	-	TRBJ2-6	TGCAGCGTTGAAGATGAGGGGGCTGGGGCCAACGTCCTGACTTTC	CSVEDEGAGANVLTF
-	TRBV5-4	-	TRBJ2-3	TGTGCCAGCAGCTTGGAAGGGCCCCAAGGCACAGATACGCAGTATTTT	CASSLEGPQGTDTQYF
-	TRBV14	-	TRBJ1-2	TGTGCCAGCAGCCAACAGGGTAGGCATGGCTACACCTTC	CASSQQGRHGYTF
-	TRBV27	TRBD1	TRBJ2-2	TGTGCCAGCAGACAGGGGGCCGTCGGGGAGCTGTTTTTT	CASRQGAVGELFF
-	TRBV5-4	-	TRBJ2-7	TGTGCCAGCAGCTCACTTGGAGGTTCCGCTGGCGGCCGCGAGCAGTACTTC	CASSSLGGSAGGREQYF
-	TRBV7-3	-	TRBJ1-1	TGTGCCAGCAGCTACAGTCCCCCTTCTGAAGCTTTCTTT	CASSYSPPSEAFF
-	TRBV27	TRBD2	TRBJ2-1	TGTGCCAGCAGTTTGGTAGCGGGAGGGGGCCGTGAGCAGTTCTTC	CASSLVAGGGREQFF
-	TRBV24-1	-	TRBJ1-1	TGTGCCACCCAACCGGTGGGTGCCGGGCCGACTGAAGCTTTCTTT	CATQPVGAGPTEAFF
-	TRBV11-3	-	TRBJ1-2	TGTGCCAGCAGCTTAGGTTACGGTCTGACGGGCTACACCTTC	CASSLGYGLTGYTF
-	TRBV7-9	-	TRBJ2-7	TGTGCCAGCAGCTTAGAGGGTGGTAGGGGGTCAGGTACGGAGCAGTACTTC	CASSLEGGRGSGTEQYF
-	TRBV4-1	TRBD2	TRBJ2-7	TGCGCCAGCAGCCTTACCCCCGGGGGAGGGCTCTACGAGCAGTACTTC	CASSLTPGGGLYEQYF
-	TRBV3-1/TRBV3-2	-	TRBJ1-4	TGTGCCAGCAGCCAAGCGGCTACTAATGAAAAACTGTTTTTT	CASSQAATNEKLFF
-	TRBV11-3	-	TRBJ1-1	TGTGCCAGCAGCTTAGGAGGGTTGGGTTACGCTCAGAACACTGAAGCTTTCTTT	CASSLGGLGYAQNTEAFF
-	TRBV24-1	-	TRBJ2-3	TGTGCCACCAGTGGAGGGGTCCCAGATACGCAGTATTTT	CATSGGVPDTQYF
-	TRBV13	-	TRBJ2-3	TGTGCCAGCAGCTTGGTAGCGGAGTTCAGCACAGATACGCAGTATTTT	CASSLVAEFSTDTQYF
-	TRBV6-6	-	TRBJ1-6	TGTGCCAGCTCGGGAGGGAACTCCTATAATTCACCCCTCCACTTT	CASSGGNSYNSPLHF
few	TRBV5-4	-	TRBJ2-7	TGTGCCAGCAGCCTTGGAAGACAGGTTGCTTACGAGCAGTACTTC	CASSLGRQVAYEQYF
few	TRBV19	-	TRBJ2-3	TGTGCCAGTAGTAGGACGCTCCTTGGGGATACGCAGTATTTT	CASSRTLLGDTQYF
-	TRBV11-3	-	TRBJ1-1	TGTGCCAGCAGCCTATACGGGACTTCTGAAGCTTTCTTT	CASSLYGTSEAFF
once	TRBV6-6	-	TRBJ1-1	TGTGCCTCCCAGGGAGGGGATGACGCTTTCTTT	CASQGGDDAFF
-	TRBV7-6	TRBD2	TRBJ2-1	TGTGCCAGCAGCTTAGTTGTGCCTAGCGGGAGTCGGGGTGAGCAGTTCTTC	CASSLVVPSGSRGEQFF
-	TRBV5-1	-	TRBJ1-1	TGCGCCAGCAGCTTGGTCGAGGGAACAGGAACTGAAGCTTTCTTT	CASSLVEGTGTEAFF
once	TRBV30	-	TRBJ2-2	TGTGCCTGGAGTGTACGCGATGCCGGGGAGCTGTTTTTT	CAWSVRDAGELFF
-	TRBV29-1	TRBD1	TRBJ2-5	TGCAGCACCCGGGACAGGGATCAAGAGACCCAGTACTTC	CSTRDRDQETQYF
-	TRBV24-1	-	TRBJ2-5	TGTGCCACCAGTGATTCCCGGGAACCCCAAGAGACCCAGTACTTC	CATSDSREPQETQYF
once	TRBV3-1/TRBV3-2	TRBD2	TRBJ2-1	TGTGCCAGCAGCCAAGGAGCGGGATACGGGGCCTACAATGAGCAGTTCTTC	CASSQGAGYGAYNEQFF
few	TRBV14	TRBD2	TRBJ2-1	TGTGCCAGCAGCCAAACGTACCTAGCGGGGGCCTACAATGAGCAGTTCTTC	CASSQTYLAGAYNEQFF
-	TRBV15	TRBD1	TRBJ1-2	TGTGCCACCAGCAGGGGACAGGGGGGTTATGGCTACACCTTC	CATSRGQGGYGYTF
-	TRBV7-2	-	TRBJ1-5	TGTGCCAGCAGCTTAGTCGGGGATTTGGGTCAGCCCCAGCATTTT	CASSLVGDLGQPQHF